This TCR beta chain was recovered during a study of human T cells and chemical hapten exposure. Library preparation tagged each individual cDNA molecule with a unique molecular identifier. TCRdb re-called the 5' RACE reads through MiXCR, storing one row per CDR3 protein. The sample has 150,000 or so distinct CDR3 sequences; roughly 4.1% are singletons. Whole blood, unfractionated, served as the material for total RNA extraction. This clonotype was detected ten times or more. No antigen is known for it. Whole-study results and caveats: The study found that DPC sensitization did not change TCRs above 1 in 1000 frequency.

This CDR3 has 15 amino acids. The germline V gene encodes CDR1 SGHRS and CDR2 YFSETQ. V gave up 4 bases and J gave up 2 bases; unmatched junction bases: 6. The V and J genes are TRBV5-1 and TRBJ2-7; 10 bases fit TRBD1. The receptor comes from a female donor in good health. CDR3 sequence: CASSGGGQGAYEQYF. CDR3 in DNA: TGCGCCAGCAGCGGCGGTGGACAGGGGGCCTACGAGCAGTACTTC.